This TCR beta chain was identified in a study of shared clonotypes between healthy human individuals. Study-level results: On the whole, naive subsets had larger estimated richness than memory subsets had.

This clone was counted a single time. The antigen is unknown. TCRdb's table, derived via immunoSEQ multiplex PCR, lists solely in-frame clones and lacks some. The data show millions of clones, approximately 95% seen once. This TCR was sampled from a young man in good health. Some clones in this sample may be carry-over from other donors' samples. Sequencing input: naive CD4+ T cells from PBMCs. The sample's subset: CD45RA+ positively selected.

Here the CDR3 reads CASGGTDPGEQYF. In DNA form, the CDR3 reads TGTGCCAGCGGGGGAACGGACCCGGGGGAGCAGTACTTC. This chain links TRBV6-6 with TRBJ2-7; D is perhaps TRBD1 or TRBD2 (5 bases each). The CDR3 consists of 13 residues. CDR1 and CDR2 from the germline V gene are MNHNY and SVGAGI (reference sequence). The V gene lost 8 bases and the J gene lost 7 bases, with 18 bases spanning the gap.